This T cell receptor (beta chain) was found in a study of T cell changes during pregnancy in multiple sclerosis (dated by TCRdb to between 2018 and 2021). About the full investigation: In women with multiple sclerosis, the researchers looked at how the T cell repertoire shifted as pregnancy progressed.

The CDR3 contains 14 residues, cysteine and phenylalanine counted. Of the read, only the CDR3 DNA is kept; its 42 bases are in frame from base 1. Unmatched junction bases come to 9, with V trimmed by 6 bases and J by 4 bases. CDR1 MNHEY and CDR2 SMNVEV are derived from the germline V gene (reference sequence). The library was generated by the immunoSEQ multiplex PCR assay. In its TCRdb copy, this immuneACCESS table keeps in-frame sequences only and misses some clones. Where compared with another copy, unresolved V genes explain less than half of these, and the others have no known cause. For this sample the table gives around 40,000 clones, of which 91% were detected only once. The ten largest clones add up to about 6.3% of the sample. This clone was detected only once. Its antigen is currently not known. No base quality information exists; no much larger clone differs at one position.

Sequencing used CD8+ T cells from peripheral blood mononuclear cells, obtained in the second trimester of pregnancy. Rearrangement joined TRBV27 to TRBJ2-7, with 7 bases in between that match TRBD2. The receptor was derived from a female donor with multiple sclerosis, enrolled in a pregnancy study. The encoded CDR3 is CASSPSGDPYEQYF. The nucleotide sequence reads TGTGCCAGCAGCCCCAGCGGGGACCCTTACGAGCAGTACTTC.